This T cell receptor beta chain was identified during a study of tissue T cells after allogeneic stem cell transplantation. Across the study: Several unmodified and three CD34-selected T-cell-depleted grafts went to graft-versus-host disease patients. Study-level results: Which tissue TCRs were alloreactive or antigen-specific was not determined. Some clones might be persisting host cells. Few T cell clones were shared across patients, but motif clusters showed tissue-specific shared signatures.

This research-autopsy study prospectively enrolled adult allogeneic hematopoietic cell transplant recipients with steroid-refractory graft-versus-host disease. TCRdb's copy holds only in-frame clones and misses some; the assay was immunoSEQ multiplex PCR. The sample consists of 3,000 or so clones, roughly 60% of them appearing once. Trimming took 5 bases from V and 2 from J, leaving 11 bases between them. The CDR3 has 14 amino acids. The germline V gene has CDR1 SGHKS and CDR2 YYEKEE (reference sequence). The sample holds a few counts of this clone. Antigen specificity is unknown. The rearrangement links TRBV5-5 to TRBJ2-1; possible D gene TRBD2, 5 bases. The starting material was ascending colon tissue, obtained at autopsy. The clonotype originates from a male patient over 55 with steroid-refractory graft-versus-host disease after an allogeneic stem cell transplant. The graft donor may have given rise to some T cells. CDR3 residues: CASREVPPYNEQFF. In DNA form, the CDR3 reads TGTGCCAGCAGGGAGGTCCCTCCCTACAATGAGCAGTTCTTC.